The clone carrying this TCR beta chain was seen only a few times. One end of the junction is discordant with germline, which a read error may explain. These data belong to a study of blood T cell repertoires in COVID-19. Background on the study: The United States, Italy and Spain supplied acute and convalescent COVID-19 samples. T cells, B-cell-depleted T cells, or PBMCs provided the cDNA or gDNA that served as material.

Original processing notes: Amplifying reference gene primers gave estimates of nucleated cell counts. The method was immunoSEQ multiplex PCR; TCRdb's version includes in-frame clones alone and lacks a portion of them. The D gene and trimming were derived from the DNA, and the V and J assignments and clone size from that table. Of about 190,000 clones in the sample, 84% are singletons; the top ten hold about a fifth. Sequencing was carried out using peripheral blood. The clonotype was recovered from a human donor in a cohort sampled during active COVID-19.

The CDR3 DNA sequence: TGTGCTAGCAGCTTAGGGAAGTCTAGGGACAGGGGAGGCCAAGGCTATGGCTACACCTTC. Protein sequence: CASSLGKSRDRGGQGYGYTF. The gene calls are TRBV7-7 and TRBJ1-2; TRBD1 matches at 10 bases. The CDR3 loop spans 20 amino acids. Germline V gene lookup returns CDR1 SSHAT and CDR2 FNYEAQ (reference sequence).